A single sample gave rise to the 30 T cell receptor beta chains below, sequenced in a study of identical twins (dated by TCRdb to about 2016). Library prep was done by 5' RACE. The sequencing machine was an Illumina HiSeq 2000. In-frame beta chains were kept once TCRdb had trimmed the public reads at Q25 with fastp and called clones with MiXCR. Each entry merges the rows of one CDR3 protein and shows their most common DNA and genes. The sample includes around 690,000 distinct CDR3 sequences, with around 20% observed a single time. The top ten constitute more than 4% of the sample. These data were also reused for a study on T cells expressing NK-cell markers.

The sample was PBMCs. The receptors stem from a woman aged 18-30 years in good health.

CDR3 DNA: TGCGCCAGCAGCTTCCAGCGGACCACAGATACGCAGTATTTT. Translating it yields CASSFQRTTDTQYF. The chain carries TRBV5-1 and TRBJ2-3; the D gene is possibly TRBD2 (5 bases). The CDR3 consists of 14 residues. Germline CDR1 and CDR2: SGHRS and YFSETQ. V lost 2 bases and J lost 2, with 9 bases in between.

This rearrangement joins TRBV7-3 to TRBJ2-2, with a weak D call TRBD1 (5 bases). V dropped 7 bases and J dropped 8 bases, with 14 bases sitting between them. Looked up from germline, CDR1 is SGHTA and CDR2 is FQGTGA. CDR3 size: 13 residues. CDR3 sequence reads: CASTLEAGGELFF. For the CDR3, the DNA is TGTGCCAGCACCTTGGAAGCAGGGGGGGAGCTGTTTTTT.

This clonotype has more than one count but fewer than ten. The V gene is TRBV2, the J gene TRBJ2-2; TRBD2 is a possible D gene (6 bases). V lost 5 bases and J lost 9, with 25 bases in between. CDR3 length: 17 residues. CDR1 is SNHLY, CDR2 FYNNEI, per germline. Written as DNA, the CDR3 is TGTGCCAGCAGTCCAAGAGATGGGACTCCCGAACACCGGGAGCTGTTTTTT. This codes for CASSPRDGTPEHRELFF.

This clonotype was detected ten times or more. As DNA, the CDR3 is TGCGCCAGCAGCGCGGGACTAGCGGTACAGTGGTTCTTC. Protein product: CASSAGLAVQWFF. The rearrangement joins TRBV5-1 to TRBJ2-1; 11 bases are shared with TRBD2. Trimming removed 4 bases from V and 15 bases from J; junction bases left unmatched: 9. The CDR3 consists of 13 residues. CDR1 is SGHRS, CDR2 YFSETQ, per germline.

This clonotype was seen a single time. The J gene is TRBJ2-1, the V gene TRBV2; D gene uncertain. The V end was cut by 2 bases, the J end by 6 bases, with 2 bases between. The CDR3 contains 11 residues. Germline assignment: CDR1 SNHLY and CDR2 FYNNEI. CDR3 nucleotides: TGTGCCAGCAGTGAATCCAATGAGCAGTTCTTC. This sequence encodes CASSESNEQFF. Filled out from reference TRBV2 and TRBJ2-1, the complete variable domain reads EPEVTQTPSHQVTQMGQEVILRCVPISNHLYFYWYRQILGQKVEFLVSFYNNEISEKSEIFDDQFSVERPDGSNFTLKIRSTKLEDSAMYFCASSESNEQFFGPGTRLTVL.

This clonotype was recorded at least ten times. This chain's CDR3 is CASSLLLRSYGYTF. The CDR3, as DNA: TGTGCCAGCAGTCTCCTTCTGAGGAGTTATGGCTACACCTTC. This rearrangement joins TRBV12-3 or TRBV12-4 to TRBJ1-2; D remains ambiguous. Trimming pared 5 bases from V and 5 bases from J, leaving 15 bases between. There are 14 residues in the CDR3.

This clonotype was picked up a small number of times. The CDR3 bases are TGTGCCAGCAGCCCCACCATCGGGACTAGCGGACAAGAGACCCAGTACTTC. It codes for CASSPTIGTSGQETQYF. V and J are TRBV13 and TRBJ2-5, with 11 bases matching TRBD2. Per the germline V gene, CDR1 is PRHDT and CDR2 is FYEKMQ (reference sequence). V dropped 5 bases and J dropped 2; count of bases not matched to a gene: 10. This CDR3 spans 17 amino acids.

The chain is built from TRBV29-1 and TRBJ2-3, with 7 bases lining up with TRBD2. The V and J ends lost 4 bases and 3 bases, in that order; junction bases with no gene match: 10. The germline CDR1 and CDR2 sequences are SQVTM and ANQGSEA. The CDR3 has 15 residues. The CDR3 DNA reads TGCAGCGTTGTTTGGAAGCGGGATGCAACAGATACGCAGTATTTT. Translation gives CSVVWKRDATDTQYF.

The chain links TRBV5-1 to TRBJ2-2, with D possibly being TRBD2 (6 bases). Germline CDR1 is SGHRS and CDR2 is YFSETQ. The CDR3 has 19 amino acids. V was pared by 3 bases and J by 0 bases, with 21 bases between. Here the CDR3 DNA reads TGCGCCAGCAGCTGGCTGGGAGGTACTTTCTTCGCGAACACCGGGGAGCTGTTTTTT. It translates to CASSWLGGTFFANTGELFF.

The V call is TRBV20-1, the J call TRBJ2-7; TRBD2 matches 8 bases. Germline V gives CDR1 DFQATT, CDR2 SNEGSKA (reference sequence). CDR3 length: 14 amino acids. The junction had 11 bases not matched to a gene; V was cut back by 5 bases and J by 5 bases. Here the CDR3 DNA reads TGCAGTGCTTACCTCCGGGAGGGCCGGAACGAGCAGTACTTC. Amino acids: CSAYLREGRNEQYF.

This clonotype was detected only a few times. The J gene is TRBJ2-7, the V gene TRBV7-2; 10 bases match TRBD1. The length of the CDR3 is 17 residues. Per the germline V gene, CDR1 is SGHTA and CDR2 is FQGNSA. V dropped 2 bases and J dropped 7; count of bases not matched to a gene: 14. This chain's CDR3 is CASSLTRDRGSKGEQYF. DNA of the CDR3: TGTGCCAGCAGCTTAACGCGGGACAGGGGTTCAAAAGGGGAGCAGTACTTC.

Only a few counts were recorded for this clonotype. V is TRBV5-1 and J is TRBJ2-3; D gene ambiguous. CDR1 is SGHRS, CDR2 YFSETQ, per germline. The CDR3 runs to 14 residues. V lost 4 bases, J lost 0 bases, and 9 bases lay in between. DNA for the CDR3: TGCGCCAGCAGCCACAGCGCTAGCACAGATACGCAGTATTTT. Amino acids: CASSHSASTDTQYF.

This clonotype has a count of ten or more. V usage is TRBV20-1 and J usage is TRBJ2-3; tentatively, D is TRBD2 (7 bases). Trimming left V 7 bases short and J 4 bases short, with 15 bases between. The CDR3 covers 13 residues. Germline CDR1 DFQATT, CDR2 SNEGSKA (reference sequence). CDR3 bases: TGCAGTGGAGGGGGGGCCTTACCAGATACGCAGTATTTT. Amino acids: CSGGGALPDTQYF.

This clonotype was detected ten times or more. The chain carries TRBV12-3 or TRBV12-4 and TRBJ2-2; TRBD2 agrees at 10 bases. The CDR3 totals 17 residues. V lost 6 bases to trimming and J lost 3 bases; unmatched junction nucleotides: 10. The CDR3 bases are TGTGCCAGCAGCTACGGACTAGCGGCCTCTCACACCGGGGAGCTGTTTTTT. Protein product: CASSYGLAASHTGELFF.

This sequence joins TRBV20-1 and TRBJ1-4; D is ambiguous. Germline V gene data show CDR1 as DFQATT and CDR2 as SNEGSKA (reference sequence). The CDR3 extends over 13 amino acids. Trimming pared 6 bases from V and 6 bases from J, leaving 14 bases between. CDR3 DNA: TGCAGTGCCATGGAAGGCCCTGATGAAAAACTGTTTTTT. It is translated as CSAMEGPDEKLFF.

The chain is built from TRBV27 and TRBJ2-3; the D gene is possibly TRBD1 (6 bases). The CDR3 length is 15 residues. Germline CDR1 and CDR2: MNHEY and SMNVEV (reference sequence). The V end was cut by 5 bases, the J end by 1 base, with 13 bases between. The CDR3 region has the DNA TGTGCCAGCAGTCCGGTACAGGGAGGCACAGATACGCAGTATTTT. Residues: CASSPVQGGTDTQYF.

This clonotype was recorded at least ten times. This chain links TRBV4-3 with TRBJ2-3, with 7 bases identical to TRBD2. The CDR3 has 14 residues. V lost 4 bases, J lost 4 bases, and 5 bases stayed unmatched. CDR1 LGHNA and CDR2 YSLEER come from the germline V gene. This CDR3 is CASSPRLASDTQYF. CDR3 nucleotides: TGCGCCAGCAGCCCTCGACTAGCCTCAGATACGCAGTATTTT.

V usage is TRBV9 and J usage is TRBJ2-5, with D maybe TRBD2 (6 bases). CDR1 is SGDLS and CDR2 is YYNGEE in the germline V gene. Deletions cut 4 bases from V and 5 bases from J, with 18 bases between. CDR3 length: 15 amino acids. The CDR3 DNA sequence: TGTGCCAGCAGCCCCGCCGGGGGAATGGAGGAGACCCAGTACTTC. This sequence encodes CASSPAGGMEETQYF.

At least ten counts were recorded for this clonotype. The genes are TRBV12-3 or TRBV12-4 and TRBJ2-7; maybe TRBD1 (6 bases). The CDR3 loop spans 14 amino acids. V was shortened by 0 bases and J by 3 bases, with 9 bases between the two germline ends. CDR3 coding DNA: TGTGCCAGCAGTTTAGCTACAGGGAGCTACGAGCAGTACTTC. Amino acid sequence: CASSLATGSYEQYF.

In its sample, this clonotype was seen a few times. The V and J genes are TRBV5-5 and TRBJ2-7, with D perhaps TRBD1 or TRBD2 (5 bases each). This CDR3 comprises 15 residues. Germline CDR1 SGHKS, CDR2 YYEKEE (reference sequence). Trimming left V 4 bases short and J 3 bases short, with 17 bases between. Here the CDR3 reads CASSLWGSSLYEQYF. In DNA form, the CDR3 reads TGTGCCAGCAGCCTCTGGGGGTCGTCTCTCTACGAGCAGTACTTC.

This clonotype was recorded once. The chain uses TRBV21-1 and TRBJ2-3. TRBV21-1 is designated a pseudogene. The CDR3 is 20 residues long. CDR3 amino acids: CASSNHPLDPKPQSTDTQYF. DNA of the CDR3: TGTGCCAGCAGCAACCACCCTTTGGACCCCAAACCCCAAAGCACAGATACGCAGTATTTT.

This clonotype was counted at least ten times. This rearrangement joins TRBV10-2 to TRBJ1-5, with D maybe TRBD1 (5 bases). V was shortened by 8 bases and J by 6 bases, with 14 bases between the two germline ends. This CDR3 is built from 13 residues. Germline V gives CDR1 WSHSY, CDR2 SAAADI. The CDR3 here is CASLEGTGQPQHF. As DNA, the CDR3 is TGCGCCAGCCTAGAAGGGACGGGTCAGCCCCAGCATTTT.

J is TRBJ2-7 and V is TRBV7-2; a possible D gene is TRBD1 (6 bases). There are 13 residues in the CDR3. The ends were cut back, 1 base at V and 6 bases at J, with 10 bases in the middle. Per the germline V gene, CDR1 is SGHTA and CDR2 is FQGNSA. CDR3 in amino acids: CASSLEQGGEQYF. As DNA, the CDR3 is TGTGCCAGCAGCTTAGAACAGGGCGGCGAGCAGTACTTC.

This clonotype was detected many times. The chain uses TRBV6-5 and TRBJ1-6; unclear D gene. Trimming cost V 6 bases and J 5 bases, with 5 bases left between them. Per the germline V gene, CDR1 is MNHEY and CDR2 is SVGAGI. The CDR3 length is 12 residues. CDR3 sequence (DNA): TGTGCCAGCAGGGTGAATAATTCACCCCTCCACTTT. This sequence encodes CASRVNNSPLHF.

This chain connects TRBV6-1 to TRBJ1-2; 12 bases align to TRBD1. Per the germline V gene, CDR1 is MNHNS and CDR2 is SASEGT. The CDR3 spans 18 residues. V trimming: 5 bases; J trimming: 0 bases; junction bases outside the gene matches: 10. The CDR3 is CASSTGQGAEITNYGYTF. CDR3 bases: TGTGCCAGCAGTACGGGACAGGGGGCAGAAATTACTAACTATGGCTACACCTTC.

V gene TRBV5-6 combines with J gene TRBJ1-1, with D unclear. The CDR3 consists of 12 residues. Trimming cost V 3 bases and J 7 bases, with 10 bases left between them. Germline values: CDR1 SGHDT, CDR2 YYEEEE. DNA for the CDR3: TGTGCCAGCAGCTCTACAGCTGATGAAGCTTTCTTT. Its protein product is CASSSTADEAFF. Full variable domain (outside the CDR3, taken from reference TRBV5-6 and TRBJ1-1): DAGVTQSPTHLIKTRGQQVTLRCSPKSGHDTVSWYQQALGQGPQFIFQYYEEEERQRGNFPDRFSGHQFPNYSSELNVNALLLGDSALYLCASSSTADEAFFGQGTRLTVV.

This clonotype has ten or more counts. This chain connects TRBV9 to TRBJ1-1; D unresolved. V was cut by 3 bases and J by 3 bases, with 6 bases left in between. The germline CDR1 and CDR2 sequences are SGDLS and YYNGEE. There are 12 residues in the CDR3. CDR3 in DNA: TGTGCCAGCAGCGCTTCCGACACTGAAGCTTTCTTT. Amino acid sequence: CASSASDTEAFF.

This clonotype was seen more than once but under ten times. J is TRBJ2-5 and V is TRBV2; 8 bases agree with TRBD2. CDR3 length equals 18 residues. The V segment lost 0 bases and the J segment 2 bases; nucleotides outside the gene matches: 11. CDR1 is SNHLY and CDR2 is FYNNEI in the germline V gene. CDR3 DNA: TGTGCCAGCAGTGAAGCTTGGGGACTAGGAGGGGGGCAAGAGACCCAGTACTTC. This sequence encodes CASSEAWGLGGGQETQYF.

The chain carries TRBV6-5 and TRBJ2-7; D might be TRBD1 (6 bases). Germline V gives CDR1 MNHEY, CDR2 SVGAGI. Trimming left V 4 bases short and J 0 bases short, with 19 bases between. CDR3 length: 17 residues. CDR3 in DNA: TGTGCCAGCAGTTTCTCTTCGGAAGGGGGATTCTCCTACGAGCAGTACTTC. Its protein is CASSFSSEGGFSYEQYF.

This clonotype was observed a handful of times. V is TRBV29-1 and J is TRBJ2-7, with D uncertain. Per germline, CDR1 SQVTM and CDR2 ANQGSEA. V was pared by 2 bases and J by 3 bases, with 11 bases between. The CDR3 spans 13 residues. The CDR3, as DNA: TGCAGCGTTGAACTAGGTGCCCGCTACGAGCAGTACTTC. Residues: CSVELGARYEQYF.